A selection of T cell receptor beta chains follows, all from one sample in a study of OX40 agonist ivuxolimab in advanced cancers. The assay was immunoSEQ multiplex PCR, and TCRdb's table has in-frame clones only and misses some. The sample includes nearly 95,000 clones, 94% of them seen just once. Source: CD4+ or CD8+ T cells sorted from blood, taken in a trial of the OX40 agonist ivuxolimab. These receptors originate from an adult with an advanced solid tumor such as melanoma, head and neck, liver or kidney cancer. Both conserved end residues are part of each CDR3. A D gene is named only where the DNA matches it firmly.

d_call j_call v_call cdr3_aa
TRBD1 TRBJ1-2 TRBV10-1 CASSSGTGTSYGYTF
- TRBJ2-6 TRBV6-5 CASSYFGANVLTF
- TRBJ1-1 TRBV19 CASSISGENTEAFF
- TRBJ2-1 TRBV5-8 CASSLEGIQSSYNEQFF
- TRBJ2-5 TRBV10-1 CASSESGHQETQYF
- TRBJ2-1 TRBV6-5 CASTDYGNEQFF
TRBD1 TRBJ1-2 TRBV6-5 CASSYARGAKGYTF
TRBD2 TRBJ2-3 TRBV13 CASSLRLAGVLTDTQYF
- - TRBV5-4 CASSLQPSTGRRRDEQYF
TRBD1 TRBJ2-5 TRBV5-1 CASSKATGRRQETQYF
- TRBJ1-3 TRBV20-1 CSARFGNTIYF
- TRBJ1-1 TRBV29-1 CSVEDRGNTEAFF
- TRBJ1-1 TRBV6-6 CASSEGGWTEAFF
- TRBJ2-3 TRBV4-1 CASSPGLQTDTQYF
- TRBJ1-3 TRBV4-1 CASSQLDRYSGNTIYF
- TRBJ2-3 TRBV7-2 CASSLPRDLPTDTQYF
- TRBJ2-1 TRBV10-3 CAISESPNEQFF
- TRBJ2-7 TRBV7-6 CASSLGRGDEQYF
TRBD1 TRBJ2-7 TRBV10-1 CASSSRQGAYEQYF
- TRBJ1-1 TRBV6-6 CASTTTGSEAFF
- TRBJ1-5 TRBV11-2 CASSSENQPQHF
- TRBJ1-5 TRBV9 CASSQQHPTNQPQHF
- TRBJ2-7 TRBV29-1 CSVGTSSSYEQYF
TRBD1 TRBJ2-7 TRBV10-3 CAISEPGQGTYEQYF
- TRBJ1-6 TRBV19 CASSGAERGSPLHF
TRBD1 TRBJ2-2 TRBV13 CASSKDRGRFAGELFF
TRBD2 TRBJ2-5 TRBV5-6 CASSSGTSGGQYF
- TRBJ2-7 TRBV19 CASSPGIGDSYEQYF
- TRBJ2-5 TRBV21-1 CASSSRVGTQETQYF
TRBD1 TRBJ2-5 TRBV6-5 CASSYEGTGETQYF
TRBD1 TRBJ2-1 TRBV6-5 CASSYGGQGARYEQFF
TRBD1 TRBJ2-3 TRBV13 CASSSDRRDTQYF
- TRBJ2-5 TRBV9 CASSVVGGRQYF
- TRBJ2-6 TRBV7-6 CASSSPENVLTF
- TRBJ2-7 TRBV6-5 CASSYSRSYEQYF
TRBD1 TRBJ2-3 TRBV4-3 CASSQDRGRADTQYF
TRBD1 TRBJ2-7 TRBV6-1 CASSEEQGGSYEQYF
- TRBJ2-1 TRBV7-9 CASSLDAGLYNEQFF
- TRBJ2-2 TRBV29-1 CSVRGANTGELFF
TRBD2 TRBJ2-7 TRBV9 CASSAAGTSGDEQYF
TRBD2 TRBJ2-7 TRBV5-1 CASSLLADDYEQYF
- TRBJ1-6 TRBV7-8 CASSIVGDTNSPLHF
- TRBJ1-2 TRBV19 CASSITENYGYTF
- TRBJ1-6 TRBV6-5 CASGLGGSPLHF
TRBD2 TRBJ2-5 TRBV9 CASSDLAGNQETQYF
- TRBJ1-4 TRBV5-3 CARSPFQQGNQKLFF
TRBD1 TRBJ1-4 TRBV4-1 CASSPRQGGEKLFF
- TRBJ2-7 TRBV5-5 CASSAGPTAYEQYF
- TRBJ2-2 TRBV29-1 CSVIGDTGELFF
- TRBJ2-3 TRBV27 CASSLLGTDTQYF